What follows is one T cell receptor (beta chain) and its context. The antigen is undetermined. This specimen belongs to a study of human T cells and chemical hapten exposure. Study-wide points: Patch test score rose with PT1 expanded TCRs, significant at 8, 16, 32, not 4.

Within the library, unique molecular identifiers were attached to each individual cDNA molecule. A single record per CDR3 protein comes from TCRdb applying MiXCR to the RACE reads. The data hold some 180,000 distinct CDR3 sequences, with around 22% observed a single time. The time point: patch test 1, 2 weeks after DPC sensitization. The sample's treatment: therapeutic diphenylcyclopropenone sensitization with weekly scalp DPC. CDR1 SQVTM and CDR2 ANQGSEA come from the germline V gene. V lost 8 bases to trimming and J lost 4 bases, with 18 bases between them. This CDR3 region has 14 residues. The chain joins TRBV29-1 to TRBJ1-5; D gene ambiguous. The source of this sequence is a woman aged 45 to 65 with alopecia areata. Some clones in this sample may be carry-over from other donors' samples. The specimen was whole blood, collected in connection with sensitization to the hapten diphenylcyclopropenone (DPC). The CDR3: CSPHVMGSNQPQHF. DNA of the CDR3: TGCAGCCCCCATGTTATGGGGTCAAATCAGCCCCAGCATTTT.